Below, 13 T cell receptor beta chains from the same sample are listed, as sequenced in a study of T-cell reconstitution after alpha-beta-depleted transplantation in children. The TCRbeta library incorporated unique molecular identifiers. TCRdb recomputed calls from the PCR reads with MiXCR, one row per CDR3 protein. The table shows about 980,000 distinct CDR3 sequences, with 25% to 35% occurring only once. Here the sequenced sample was PBMCs, mostly from graft donor cells, taken 360 days after TCRalphabeta/CD19-depleted stem cell transplant. The receptors originated from a boy under two years old who had a stem cell transplant for SCID, so the T cells may come from the graft donor.

This clonotype showed up many times. The chain uses TRBV20-1 and TRBJ1-1, with D unresolved. Trimming removed 3 bases from V and 1 base from J, with 9 bases in between. CDR3 length: 13 amino acids. CDR1 is DFQATT and CDR2 is SNEGSKA in the germline V gene (reference sequence). CDR3 sequence reads: CSARADGNTEAFF. For the CDR3, the DNA is TGCAGTGCTAGGGCGGACGGGAACACTGAAGCTTTCTTT.

There are a few counts of this clonotype. CDR3 loop: CATSRPGLAGNTIYF. The CDR3 DNA follows: TGTGCCACCAGCAGACCAGGGTTGGCAGGAAACACCATATATTTT. This rearrangement joins TRBV15 to TRBJ1-3; a weak D match, TRBD1 (5 bases). Germline CDR1 is LNHNV and CDR2 is YYDKDF (reference sequence). CDR3 length: 15 residues. V lost 2 bases and J lost 4, with 12 bases in between.

V and J are TRBV20-1 and TRBJ1-6; 9 bases are a match to TRBD1. Germline-derived CDR1 and CDR2 are DFQATT and SNEGSKA (reference sequence). Trimming took 3 bases from V and 0 from J; bases not matched to a gene: 9. This CDR3 is 18 amino acids long. The CDR3 DNA follows: TGCAGTGCTAGGACAGGGGGAAAAAGGAGCTCCTATAATTCACCCCTCCACTTT. Translating gives CSARTGGKRSSYNSPLHF.

CDR3 sequence: CASRQGRETYEQYF. CDR3 nucleotides: TGTGCCAGCAGACAAGGGAGAGAGACCTACGAGCAGTACTTC. V usage is TRBV2 and J usage is TRBJ2-7, with a tentative D call TRBD2 (5 bases). From germline, CDR1 is SNHLY and CDR2 FYNNEI. The V end was cut by 6 bases, the J end by 2 bases, with 14 bases between. The CDR3 is made up of 14 amino acids.

The V gene is TRBV18, the J gene TRBJ2-3, with D uncertain. CDR1 KGHSH and CDR2 LQKENI come from the germline V gene. The CDR3 spans 14 residues. Trimming shortened V by 1 base and J by 5 bases, and 10 bases separated the two germline ends. In DNA, the CDR3 is TGTGCCAGCTCACCACGAGGTTATGGAGATACGCAGTATTTT. Residues: CASSPRGYGDTQYF.

This clonotype was detected a few times. The chain is built from TRBV11-2 and TRBJ2-1; 8 positions match TRBD2. V lost 5 bases, J lost 8 bases, and 5 bases stayed unmatched. Germline-derived CDR1 and CDR2 are SGHAT and FQNNGV. The CDR3 contains 13 residues. CDR3 nucleotides: TGTGCCAGCAGCGCTATCGGGGGGGATGAGCAGTTCTTC. Amino acid sequence: CASSAIGGDEQFF.

This chain joins TRBV12-3 or TRBV12-4 and TRBJ1-5; 7 nucleotides agree with TRBD1. This CDR3 region has 16 residues. Unmatched junction bases numbered 10, after V lost 2 bases and J lost 6 bases. CDR3 sequence reads: CASSLRSTGTGQPQHF. CDR3 DNA: TGTGCCAGCAGTTTACGATCGACAGGGACGGGTCAGCCCCAGCATTTT.

The sample holds many counts of this clonotype. This chain connects TRBV3-1 to TRBJ2-5, with TRBD2 matching 8 bases. Trimming cost V 4 bases and J 2 bases; bases outside gene matches: 15. Germline V lookup: CDR1 LGHDT, CDR2 YNNKEL (reference sequence). The CDR3 has 18 residues. Written as DNA, the CDR3 is TGTGCCAGCAGCCTCGGACTAGCTGTAGGGGATTTTCAAGAGACCCAGTACTTC. Translation gives CASSLGLAVGDFQETQYF.

J is TRBJ2-3 and V is TRBV5-5; 10 nucleotides align to TRBD2. The V and J ends lost 0 bases and 2 bases, in that order; junction bases with no gene match: 6. Germline CDR1 SGHKS, CDR2 YYEKEE (reference sequence). CDR3 length equals 17 residues. Here the CDR3 DNA reads TGTGCCAGCAGCTTGGAGTATAGCGGGGGGTACACAGATACGCAGTATTTT. This translates into CASSLEYSGGYTDTQYF.

The chain combines TRBV12-5 with TRBJ1-1; 8 bases line up with TRBD1. V trimming: 6 bases; J trimming: 3 bases; junction bases outside the gene matches: 6. The length of the CDR3 is 14 residues. Looked up from germline, CDR1 is LGHNT and CDR2 is FRNRAP. The CDR3 region has the DNA TGTGCTAGTGGGGGACAGGTCTGGGACACTGAAGCTTTCTTT. Its translation: CASGGQVWDTEAFF.

The gene calls are TRBV9 and TRBJ2-2; D is possibly TRBD1 (5 bases). This CDR3 has 15 residues. Germline assignment: CDR1 SGDLS and CDR2 YYNGEE. Trimming took off 2 bases at V and 3 bases at J, with 11 bases between the two ends. CDR3 region: CASSVQGRDTGELFF. DNA of the CDR3: TGTGCCAGCAGCGTCCAGGGTCGGGACACCGGGGAGCTGTTTTTT.

This sequence joins TRBV7-8 and TRBJ2-1; TRBD1 agrees at 7 bases. V shed 5 bases, J shed 2 bases, and the junction held 3 bases outside the gene matches. Germline CDR1 and CDR2: SGHVS and FQNEAQ. This CDR3 contains 14 residues. Here the CDR3 DNA reads TGTGCCAGCAGCGACAGGGAAGCCTACAATGAGCAGTTCTTC. This encodes CASSDREAYNEQFF.

This chain uses TRBV28 with TRBJ2-7, with D perhaps TRBD2 (5 bases). CDR1 is MDHEN, CDR2 SYDVKM, per germline. The CDR3 length is 14 residues. V was trimmed by 6 bases and J by 3 bases, leaving 15 bases between them. CDR3 in amino acids: CASSHDGLGYEQYF. The CDR3 bases are TGTGCCAGCAGCCACGACGGACTGGGCTACGAGCAGTACTTC.